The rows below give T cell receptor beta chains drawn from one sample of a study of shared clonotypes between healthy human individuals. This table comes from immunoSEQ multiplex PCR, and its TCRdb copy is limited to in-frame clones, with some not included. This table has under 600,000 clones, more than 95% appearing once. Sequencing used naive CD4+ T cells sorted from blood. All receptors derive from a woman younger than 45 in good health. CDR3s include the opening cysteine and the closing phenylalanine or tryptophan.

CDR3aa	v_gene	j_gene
CASRLAGTYEQYF	TRBV11-2	TRBJ2-7
CASSLGPRGLETQYF	TRBV7-7	TRBJ2-5
CASSLVRDRVVGQPQHF	TRBV5-8	TRBJ1-5
CASSGRDGPNYGYTF	TRBV7-8	TRBJ1-2
CASSSNQETQYF	TRBV5-1	TRBJ2-5
CASSQQATPGNEQYF	TRBV7-2	TRBJ2-7
CASSGTGGGETQYF	TRBV25-1	TRBJ2-5
CASSRASGKGTGELFF	TRBV19	TRBJ2-2
CASSLRVTGASHNEQFF	TRBV27	TRBJ2-1
CASSLSSSSGNTIYF	TRBV28	TRBJ1-3
CASSWGGDTEAFF	TRBV6-5	TRBJ1-1
CSARALNTIYF	TRBV20-1	TRBJ1-3
CASSLGRTSGSYEQYF	TRBV27	TRBJ2-7
CASSLGVFVASYGYTF	TRBV28	TRBJ1-2
CASSTFTDRSYEQYF	TRBV18	TRBJ2-7
CARLGLASDIGTQYF	TRBV30	TRBJ2-3
CASTQGSRENTIYF	TRBV4-1	TRBJ1-3
CASSAGQVGEQYF	TRBV6-1	TRBJ2-7
CSARVLYEQFF	TRBV20-1	TRBJ2-1
CASSRRGGTNEQFF	TRBV5-4	TRBJ2-1
CASSLQPGNYGDTQYF	TRBV7-2	TRBJ2-3
CATTQGPVGSSGNTIYF	TRBV5-4	TRBJ1-3
CASSLTGSTGELFF	TRBV5-6	TRBJ2-2
CASSQRIEGRGAFF	TRBV28	TRBJ1-1
CAISEYTGGTGYGYTF	TRBV10-3	TRBJ1-2
CASSYRTTGSYEQYF	TRBV6-5	TRBJ2-7
CASSLAGSGSYNEQFF	TRBV11-3	TRBJ2-1
CASSQVWAQGNTIYF	TRBV4-1	TRBJ1-3
CASSTGNTGELFF	TRBV19	TRBJ2-2
CASSLNPGRGVADTQYF	TRBV28	TRBJ2-3
CASSDRTQYF	TRBV6-1	TRBJ2-3
CASSLAGGGSYEQYF	TRBV5-4	TRBJ2-7
CASGYSGGNTEAFF	TRBV2	TRBJ1-1
CASSSWDRAYEQYF	TRBV11-1	TRBJ2-7
CASNSGALGTDTQYF	TRBV28	TRBJ2-3
CASSLSRDRILDSNQPQHF	TRBV28	TRBJ1-5
CASSFLADPPYEQYF	TRBV27	TRBJ2-7
CASSGTYSGANVLTF	TRBV2	TRBJ2-6
CASSFGVGSSYEQYF	TRBV5-1	TRBJ2-7
CASSGGVTHSGNTIYF	TRBV28	TRBJ1-3
CASSLVRAGGYNEQFF	TRBV11-2	TRBJ2-1
CASSLGGRLSNQPQHF	TRBV28	TRBJ1-5
CASSFGQGVYEQYF	TRBV5-5	TRBJ2-7
CASSSVAARRNEQFF	TRBV7-3	TRBJ2-1
CASSSGMGPDTQYF	TRBV27	TRBJ2-3
CASSLTGGTEAFF	TRBV7-3	TRBJ1-1
CASSFSGGYQETQYF	TRBV11-3	TRBJ2-5
CASSPGHRQNIQYF	TRBV5-1	TRBJ2-4
CASSQVQAIGEKLFF	TRBV4-1	TRBJ1-4
CASSTPGQGLKDGYTF	TRBV2	TRBJ1-2
CATSRVRLAGGPSDEQFF	TRBV15	TRBJ2-1
CASSTADRVGNEKLFF	TRBV19	TRBJ1-4
CASSQGGGHQPQHF	TRBV14	TRBJ1-5
CASSPTGEGSTEAFF	TRBV9	TRBJ1-1
CASSLEGVAIGNTIYF	TRBV5-8	TRBJ1-3